The T cell receptor beta chain under discussion was sequenced for a study of T cell repertoires in cytomegalovirus infection. Study context: It can be stated that public TCR beta signatures indicated CMV infection as well as a matching HLA type. Study-level findings and limits: It was HLA-C-restricted CMV-specific TCR beta clonotypes that dominated the response ex vivo.

TCRdb processed the reads anew with MiXCR; each CDR3 protein has one entry. The sample lists nearly 550,000 distinct CDR3 sequences, approximately 17% occurring once. The table lists this clonotype with a few counts. The antigen is unknown. V lost 0 bases to trimming and J lost 5 bases, with 16 bases between them. This CDR3 has 15 residues. Germline V gives CDR1 DFQATT, CDR2 SNEGSKA (reference sequence). The TCR comes from a human donor in good health (CMV status not recorded). Some clones in this sample may be carry-over from other donors' samples. V and J are TRBV20-1 and TRBJ2-5; D could derive from TRBD1 or TRBD2 (5 bases each). Input material: CD8+ T cells from PBMCs. CDR3 sequence (DNA): TGCAGTGCTAGAGAACTTCGGGACCCGATGGAGACCCAGTACTTC. Its protein product is CSARELRDPMETQYF.